This TCR beta chain was captured in a study of shared clonotypes between healthy human individuals. Concerning this clone itself: Its target is not known.

Findings and limits, study-wide: Shared clonotypes: 4.5% to 6.5% naive CD4, under 4% naive CD8, 2.3% memory CD4, 0.4% memory CD8.

Generated by immunoSEQ multiplex PCR, the TCRdb table keeps only in-frame clones and is missing some. The data hold about 1 million clones, with 65% to 80% observed a single time. Germline CDR1 MDHEN, CDR2 SYDVKM. The CDR3 has 13 residues. The V gene lost 1 base and the J gene lost 9 bases, with 10 bases spanning the gap. Every donor was a Caucasian adult from Nashville, Tennessee. From CD4+ cells came CD45RA+ naive and CD45RA-negative memory subsets. This TCR derives from a man younger than 30 in good health. Sequenced material: memory CD4+ T cells sorted from blood. Described subset: CD45RA-negative fraction. The chain has TRBV28 and TRBJ1-5; the D is unclear. CDR3 amino acids: CASSLLQPSPQHF. In DNA form, the CDR3 reads TGTGCCAGCAGTTTATTACAGCCTTCGCCCCAGCATTTT.